This T cell receptor (beta chain) comes out of a study of T cell changes during pregnancy in multiple sclerosis. This table comes from immunoSEQ multiplex PCR, and its TCRdb copy is limited to in-frame clones, with some not included. The repertoire includes about 20,000 clones, roughly nine tenths of them detected once, and under 9% sits in the top ten. V gave up 5 bases and J gave up 2 bases; unmatched junction bases: 3. The length of the CDR3 is 15 residues. The germline CDR1 and CDR2 sequences are SGHTA and FQGTGA. This TCR was recovered from a female donor in good health, enrolled as a control in a pregnancy study. Source: CD8+ T cells from peripheral blood mononuclear cells, taken in the third trimester of pregnancy. V gene TRBV7-3 combines with J gene TRBJ2-5; 12 nucleotides agree with TRBD2. CDR3 sequence: CASSRTSGEQETQYF. CDR3 nucleotide sequence: TGTGCCAGCAGCAGGACTAGCGGGGAGCAAGAGACCCAGTACTTC.